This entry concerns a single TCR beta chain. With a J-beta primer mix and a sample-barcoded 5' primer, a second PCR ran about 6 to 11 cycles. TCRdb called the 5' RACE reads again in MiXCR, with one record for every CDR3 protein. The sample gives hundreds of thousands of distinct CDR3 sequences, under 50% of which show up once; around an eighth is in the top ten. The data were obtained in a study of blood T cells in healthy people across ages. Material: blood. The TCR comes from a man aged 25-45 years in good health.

Here the CDR3 DNA reads TGTGCCAGCAGCCAAGATCCAGGGGGCGTCTCCTACAATGAGCAGTTCTTC. Translated: CASSQDPGGVSYNEQFF. The J gene is TRBJ2-1, the V gene TRBV3-1; 8 bases are shared with TRBD1. J was trimmed by 0 bases and V by 0 bases; bases with no gene match: 4. Per the germline V gene, CDR1 is LGHDT and CDR2 is YNNKEL (reference sequence). The CDR3 length is 17 residues.